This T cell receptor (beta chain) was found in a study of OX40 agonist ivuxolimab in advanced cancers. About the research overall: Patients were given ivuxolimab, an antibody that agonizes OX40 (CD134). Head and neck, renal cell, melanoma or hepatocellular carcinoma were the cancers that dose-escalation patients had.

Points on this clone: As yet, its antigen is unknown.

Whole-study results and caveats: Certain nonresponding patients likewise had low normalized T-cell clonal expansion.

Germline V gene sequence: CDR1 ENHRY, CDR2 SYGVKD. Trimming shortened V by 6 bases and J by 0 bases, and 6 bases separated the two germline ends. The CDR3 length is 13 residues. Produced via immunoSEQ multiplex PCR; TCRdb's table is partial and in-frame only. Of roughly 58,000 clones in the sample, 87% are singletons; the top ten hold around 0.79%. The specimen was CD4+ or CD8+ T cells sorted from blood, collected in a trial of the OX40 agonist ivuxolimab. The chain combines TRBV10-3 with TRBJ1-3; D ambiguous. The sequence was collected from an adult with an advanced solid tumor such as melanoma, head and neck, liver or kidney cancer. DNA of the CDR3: TGTGCCATCAGGCCGACCTCTGGAAACACCATATATTTT. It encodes CAIRPTSGNTIYF.